This TCR beta chain is from a study of blood T cell repertoires in COVID-19. In this sample, this clone turned up a few times. Some clones are missing from TCRdb's copy, which holds only in-frame ones; the method was immunoSEQ multiplex PCR. The data hold roughly 150,000 clones, with over 70% observed a single time. Looked up from germline, CDR1 is LGHNA and CDR2 is YSLEER. V was trimmed by 0 bases and J by 5 bases, leaving 17 bases between them. This CDR3 contains 16 residues. Sequencing input: peripheral blood. The clonotype originates from a woman of 80 years or more with active or convalescent COVID-19. The chain recombines TRBV4-3 with TRBJ2-7; maybe TRBD1 (6 bases). CDR3 coding DNA: TGCGCCAGCAGCCAAGATTTCGTGGACAGTCCCCACGAGCAGTACTTC. As protein: CASSQDFVDSPHEQYF.